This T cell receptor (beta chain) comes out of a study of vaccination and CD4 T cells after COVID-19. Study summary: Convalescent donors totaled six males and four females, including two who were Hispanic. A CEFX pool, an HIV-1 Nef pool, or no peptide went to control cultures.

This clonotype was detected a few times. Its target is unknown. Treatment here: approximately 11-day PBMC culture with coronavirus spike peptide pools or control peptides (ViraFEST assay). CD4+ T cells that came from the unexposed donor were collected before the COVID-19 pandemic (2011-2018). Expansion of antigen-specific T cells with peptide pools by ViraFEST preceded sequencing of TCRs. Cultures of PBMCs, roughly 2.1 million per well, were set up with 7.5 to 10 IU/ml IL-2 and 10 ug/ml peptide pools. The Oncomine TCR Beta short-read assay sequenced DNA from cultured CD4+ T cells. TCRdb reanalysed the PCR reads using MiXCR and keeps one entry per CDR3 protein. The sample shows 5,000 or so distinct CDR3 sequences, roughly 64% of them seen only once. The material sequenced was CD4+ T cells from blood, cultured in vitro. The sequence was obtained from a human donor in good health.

The chain's CDR3 is CASSGGEASNQPQHF. The CDR3 coding sequence is TGTGCCAGCAGCGGCGGGGAGGCTAGCAATCAGCCCCAGCATTTT. This sequence joins TRBV6-2 or TRBV6-3 and TRBJ1-5; no clear D gene. Germline assignment: CDR1 MNHEY and CDR2 SVGEGT. This CDR3 region has 15 residues. The V gene lost 6 bases and the J gene lost 0 bases, with 12 bases spanning the gap.